This TCR beta chain appears in the sequencing data of a study of regulatory T cells in long-lasting Graves disease. CDR3-region Arm-PCR and iRepertoire HTBI primers produced the TCR beta libraries. Authors' data handling: Segment identification across samples yielded about 60 TRBV and more than 11 TRBJ segments. TCRdb processed the multiplex PCR reads anew with MiXCR; each CDR3 protein has one entry. TCRdb, not the authors, supplied the V and J calls. The sample holds a few hundred thousand distinct CDR3 sequences, 23% seen once. V lost 3 bases and J 7 bases, leaving 16 bases between the germline ends. This CDR3 region has 14 residues. With regard to this clonotype: Its matching antigen is unknown.

Time point noted: persistent/refractory GD, antithyroid drugs over 5 years with positive TRAb. PBMC RNA was the source of the TCR library. Study-level points and caveats: Among samples with persistent disease, TRBV28, TRBJ1-2 and TRBJ2-5 were favored.

The chain uses TRBV12-3 or TRBV12-4 and TRBJ2-7, with D unresolved. Source: peripheral blood mononuclear cells (PBMCs), taken when the disease was refractory, from a patient treated with antithyroid drugs. This receptor was taken from a female donor with Graves disease. This chain's CDR3 is CASSFGGSLLEQYF. CDR3 coding DNA: TGTGCCAGCAGTTTCGGCGGCTCATTACTAGAGCAGTACTTC.